Listed below are T cell receptor beta chains from one sample, sequenced in a study of CD8+CD57+ T cells in acquired aplastic anemia. Each CDR3 protein is one row after TCRdb ran MiXCR on the reads. The table includes 250,000 to 350,000 distinct CDR3 sequences, approximately 57% detected once. The sample consisted of sorted CD4+, CD8+, or CD8+CD57+ T cells (not recorded which) from PBMCs. These receptors originate from a human donor with severe aplastic anemia or a healthy control (not recorded which). The CDR3 runs from the conserved cysteine through the conserved F or W. The order of the fields is J gene, CDR3 length, D gene, V gene, clone size, CDR3 protein, CDR3 DNA. D genes are given only for firm matches. Some rows have no size entry. The others give once, few or many, or a class for an expanded clone.

j_gene: TRBJ2-1
len: 13
d_gene: .
v_gene: TRBV4-2
abundance: once
CDR3aa: CASSQEGHNEQFF
CDR3nt: TGTGCCAGCAGCCAAGAAGGACACAATGAGCAGTTCTTC

j_gene: TRBJ1-1
len: 14
d_gene: .
v_gene: TRBV5-1
abundance: once
CDR3aa: CASSNPTVNTEAFF
CDR3nt: TGCGCCAGCAGCAACCCGACAGTGAACACTGAAGCTTTCTTT

j_gene: TRBJ1-1
len: 14
d_gene: .
v_gene: TRBV24-1
abundance: .
CDR3aa: CATSDSGWNTEAFF
CDR3nt: TGTGCCACCAGTGATTCGGGCTGGAACACTGAAGCTTTCTTT

j_gene: TRBJ2-7
len: 15
d_gene: TRBD1
v_gene: TRBV28
abundance: many
CDR3aa: CASTLRDRVSYEQYF
CDR3nt: TGTGCCAGCACCCTCCGGGACAGGGTCTCCTACGAGCAGTACTTC

j_gene: TRBJ1-1
len: 12
d_gene: .
v_gene: TRBV7-8
abundance: .
CDR3aa: CASSLGDIEAFF
CDR3nt: TGTGCCAGCAGCTTAGGGGATATTGAAGCTTTCTTT

j_gene: TRBJ1-2
len: 13
d_gene: TRBD1
v_gene: TRBV24-1
abundance: few
CDR3aa: CATSEGQGTGYTF
CDR3nt: TGTGCCACCAGCGAAGGACAGGGAACTGGCTACACCTTC

j_gene: TRBJ1-1
len: 16
d_gene: .
v_gene: TRBV29-1
abundance: many
CDR3aa: CSVEGGGKLINTEAFF
CDR3nt: TGCAGCGTTGAAGGTGGTGGGAAACTTATAAACACTGAAGCTTTCTTT

j_gene: TRBJ1-6
len: 15
d_gene: .
v_gene: TRBV2
abundance: many
CDR3aa: CASSLRGTYNSPLHF
CDR3nt: TGTGCCAGCAGTCTTCGGGGAACCTATAATTCACCCCTCCACTTT

j_gene: TRBJ2-2
len: 16
d_gene: .
v_gene: TRBV24-1
abundance: .
CDR3aa: CATSDLGAGLTGELFF
CDR3nt: TGTGCCACCAGTGATTTGGGGGCAGGGCTTACCGGGGAGCTGTTTTTT

j_gene: TRBJ2-3
len: 16
d_gene: TRBD2
v_gene: TRBV6-5
abundance: many
CDR3aa: CASSSGTSGTRDTQYF
CDR3nt: TGTGCCAGCAGTTCCGGGACTAGCGGGACGCGAGATACGCAGTATTTT

j_gene: TRBJ2-2
len: 14
d_gene: TRBD2
v_gene: TRBV20-1
abundance: .
CDR3aa: CSAWTAGGTGELFF
CDR3nt: TGCAGTGCTTGGACGGCGGGGGGCACCGGGGAGCTGTTTTTT

j_gene: TRBJ1-2
len: 12
d_gene: .
v_gene: TRBV7-2
abundance: .
CDR3aa: CASRVSGDGYTF
CDR3nt: TGTGCCAGCAGGGTTTCAGGGGATGGCTACACCTTC

j_gene: TRBJ2-5
len: 14
d_gene: .
v_gene: TRBV6-5
abundance: many
CDR3aa: CASSYSVLAETQYF
CDR3nt: TGTGCCAGCAGTTACTCGGTACTAGCAGAGACCCAGTACTTC

j_gene: TRBJ2-7
len: 14
d_gene: TRBD2
v_gene: TRBV10-3
abundance: .
CDR3aa: CATHGTSGGDEQYF
CDR3nt: TGTGCCACTCATGGGACTAGCGGGGGGGACGAGCAGTACTTC

j_gene: TRBJ2-1
len: 12
d_gene: .
v_gene: TRBV20-1
abundance: .
CDR3aa: CSAPVTLIEQFF
CDR3nt: TGCAGTGCCCCAGTAACTTTAATTGAGCAGTTCTTC

j_gene: TRBJ2-7
len: 12
d_gene: .
v_gene: TRBV2
abundance: .
CDR3aa: CASEGESYEQYF
CDR3nt: TGTGCCAGCGAGGGAGAGTCCTACGAGCAGTACTTC

j_gene: TRBJ2-7
len: 14
d_gene: .
v_gene: TRBV3-1
abundance: many
CDR3aa: CASSQKVSDYEQYF
CDR3nt: TGTGCCAGCAGCCAAAAGGTTTCGGACTACGAGCAGTACTTC

j_gene: TRBJ2-5
len: 17
d_gene: TRBD2
v_gene: TRBV9
abundance: many
CDR3aa: CASSVAGVLAGSETQYF
CDR3nt: TGTGCCAGCAGCGTAGCTGGAGTACTAGCGGGGTCTGAGACCCAGTACTTC

j_gene: TRBJ2-1
len: 15
d_gene: .
v_gene: TRBV12-3/TRBV12-4
abundance: many
CDR3aa: CASRGPTASYNEQFF
CDR3nt: TGTGCCAGCAGGGGACCGACAGCCTCCTACAATGAGCAGTTCTTC

j_gene: TRBJ2-1
len: 18
d_gene: TRBD2
v_gene: TRBV14
abundance: .
CDR3aa: CASSPRTSGSFSYNEQFF
CDR3nt: TGTGCCAGCAGCCCCAGAACTAGCGGGAGTTTCTCCTACAATGAGCAGTTCTTC

j_gene: TRBJ2-5
len: 16
d_gene: TRBD2
v_gene: TRBV7-6
abundance: few
CDR3aa: CASSLASGGAWETQYF
CDR3nt: TGTGCCAGCAGCTTAGCGAGCGGGGGGGCCTGGGAGACCCAGTACTTC

j_gene: TRBJ2-2
len: 14
d_gene: .
v_gene: TRBV12-3/TRBV12-4
abundance: many
CDR3aa: CASRIRRVHGELFF
CDR3nt: TGTGCCAGCAGAATCCGCAGGGTTCACGGGGAGCTGTTTTTT

j_gene: TRBJ1-1
len: 12
d_gene: .
v_gene: TRBV20-1
abundance: many
CDR3aa: CSARDRGPEAFF
CDR3nt: TGCAGTGCTAGAGATCGCGGGCCTGAAGCTTTCTTT

j_gene: TRBJ1-2
len: 14
d_gene: TRBD1
v_gene: TRBV24-1
abundance: .
CDR3aa: CATSDPGTGDGYTF
CDR3nt: TGTGCCACCAGTGACCCGGGGACAGGGGATGGCTACACCTTC

j_gene: TRBJ2-1
len: 14
d_gene: TRBD2
v_gene: TRBV20-1
abundance: .
CDR3aa: CSAVRAGGASEQFF
CDR3nt: TGCAGTGCCGTGCGGGCGGGGGGCGCCAGTGAGCAGTTCTTC

j_gene: TRBJ1-6
len: 13
d_gene: .
v_gene: TRBV19
abundance: .
CDR3aa: CAGSVRLDSPLHF
CDR3nt: TGTGCCGGTAGTGTGAGGCTCGATTCACCCCTCCACTTT

j_gene: TRBJ2-2
len: 16
d_gene: .
v_gene: TRBV7-8
abundance: .
CDR3aa: CASSLGAGRNTGELFF
CDR3nt: TGTGCCAGCAGCTTAGGGGCAGGGCGGAACACCGGGGAGCTGTTTTTT

j_gene: TRBJ1-1
len: 14
d_gene: .
v_gene: TRBV12-3/TRBV12-4
abundance: many
CDR3aa: CASSFSGQNTEAFF
CDR3nt: TGTGCCAGCAGTTTCTCGGGACAGAACACTGAAGCTTTCTTT

j_gene: TRBJ2-5
len: 17
d_gene: TRBD1
v_gene: TRBV7-2
abundance: .
CDR3aa: CASSSIGTGWTVETQYF
CDR3nt: TGTGCCAGCAGCTCCATTGGGACAGGGTGGACGGTGGAGACCCAGTACTTC

j_gene: TRBJ2-3
len: 15
d_gene: TRBD2
v_gene: TRBV29-1
abundance: few
CDR3aa: CSVEGGGGDTDTQYF
CDR3nt: TGCAGCGTTGAAGGCGGGGGAGGGGACACAGATACGCAGTATTTT